Described below is a single T cell receptor (beta chain) sequence and its context. Antigen: not known. Documented treatment: approximately nine-day PBMC culture with coronavirus spike peptide pools or control peptides (ViraFEST assay). The data were obtained in a study of vaccination and CD4 T cells after COVID-19. The Oncomine TCR Beta short-read assay was applied to DNA of cultured CD4+ T cells. TCRdb itself ran the PCR reads through MiXCR, one entry per CDR3 protein. Among thousands of distinct CDR3 sequences listed, about 52% were seen once. This clonotype was obtained from a human donor who had recovered from COVID-19. Material for sequencing was CD4+ T cells from blood, cultured in vitro.

CDR3 DNA: TGCAGTGCTAAGACTAGCGGCAGCACAGATACGCAGTATTTT. The encoded protein is CSAKTSGSTDTQYF. The chain employs TRBV20-1 and TRBJ2-3; 9 bases align to TRBD2. The V segment lost 4 bases and the J segment 0 bases; nucleotides outside the gene matches: 2. Germline CDR1 DFQATT, CDR2 SNEGSKA (reference sequence). There are 14 residues in the CDR3.